The TCR beta chain described here comes from a study of cytomegalovirus exposure and HLA in healthy donors. Whole-study findings and limits: According to the study, around 160 TCR beta chains were cytomegalovirus-associated.

Worth noting for this clone: The antigen remains unidentified.

PCR amplification relied on 60 Vbeta primers (plus 13 Jbeta primers). Produced via immunoSEQ multiplex PCR; TCRdb's table is partial and in-frame only. The sample includes some 150,000 clones, more than 70% seen only once; the top ten take 1.3% to 1.5%. The CDR3 length is 15 residues. CDR1 is LNHDA and CDR2 is SQIVND in the germline V gene (reference sequence). Losses at the gene ends were 2 bases for V and 8 bases for J; bases not matched to a gene: 7. The sample taken for sequencing was PBMCs. The chain joins TRBV19 to TRBJ1-4; 8 bases map to TRBD1. This clonotype originated in a man aged 55-75 years in good health and CMV-seronegative. This CDR3 is CASSIRTGSDEKLFF. CDR3 DNA sequence: TGTGCCAGTAGTATAAGGACAGGGAGTGACGAAAAACTGTTTTTT.